A selection of T cell receptor beta chains follows, all from one sample in a study of cytomegalovirus exposure and HLA in healthy donors. Sequenced by immunoSEQ multiplex PCR; TCRdb stores in-frame clones only, minus some. The sample holds fewer than 200,000 clones, roughly 87% seen once. Sample: PBMCs. The receptors stem from a girl less than two years old in good health and CMV-seronegative. The CDR3 runs from the conserved cysteine through the conserved F or W. D genes are given only for firm matches. Size is omitted from some rows. Given values are once, few, many or a class for expanded clones.

CASSSGGYTGELFF	TGCGCCAGCAGCTCTGGAGGATACACCGGGGAGCTGTTTTTT	TRBV5-1	TRBJ2-2	.	few
CAISPTSGGAHEQYF	TGTGCCATCAGTCCGACTAGCGGGGGGGCACACGAGCAGTACTTC	TRBV10-3	TRBJ2-7	TRBD2	.
CASSQVRGGASYGYTF	TGCGCCAGCAGCCAAGTCCGAGGGGGGGCGAGCTATGGCTACACCTTC	TRBV4-1	TRBJ1-2	.	.
CASSLIGTGYEQFF	TGTGCCAGCAGTTTAATCGGGACAGGGTATGAGCAGTTCTTC	TRBV27	TRBJ2-1	TRBD1	.
CASSVVERTEAFF	TGTGCCAGCAGCGTAGTAGAGAGGACTGAAGCTTTCTTT	TRBV9	TRBJ1-1	.	.
CASSPRRTGLLSGANVLTF	TGTGCCAGCAGCCCCCGGCGGACAGGGCTTTTATCCGGGGCCAACGTCCTGACTTTC	TRBV7-3	TRBJ2-6	TRBD1	.
CASSAVGGGEKLFF	TGTGCCAGCAGTGCCGTCGGGGGAGGGGAAAAACTGTTTTTT	TRBV2	TRBJ1-4	.	.
CASSPGRGSNSPLHF	TGTGCCAGCTCACCCGGCAGGGGGTCCAATTCACCCCTCCACTTT	TRBV18	TRBJ1-6	TRBD1	few
CASSRGISYEQYF	TGTGCCAGTAGTCGAGGGATTTCCTACGAGCAGTACTTC	TRBV19	TRBJ2-7	.	few
CASSMAGGPGHNEQFF	TGTGCCAGTAGTATGGCAGGGGGCCCGGGCCACAATGAGCAGTTCTTC	TRBV19	TRBJ2-1	TRBD1	.
CASSEHPGQGGEQYF	TGTGCCAGCAGCGAGCACCCGGGACAGGGAGGCGAGCAGTACTTC	TRBV9	TRBJ2-7	TRBD1	.
CASSLIGTGRTDTQYF	TGTGCCAGCAGCTTAATCGGGACAGGTCGCACAGATACGCAGTATTTT	TRBV7-3	TRBJ2-3	TRBD1	.
CASRNLAPPDEQFF	TGTGCCAGCAGAAATTTAGCCCCCCCTGATGAGCAGTTCTTC	TRBV6-5	TRBJ2-1	.	.
CASSLYGGETQYF	TGTGCCAGCAGCTTATACGGGGGGGAGACCCAGTACTTC	TRBV7-9	TRBJ2-5	TRBD2	.
CASTPNSGNSYEQYF	TGTGCCAGCACCCCAAATAGCGGTAACTCCTACGAGCAGTACTTC	TRBV9	TRBJ2-7	.	.
CAWGGGGGSQETQYF	TGTGCCTGGGGTGGGGGGGGCGGAAGCCAAGAGACCCAGTACTTC	TRBV30	TRBJ2-5	.	.
CASSQEGALGTDTQYF	TGCGCCAGCAGCCAAGAAGGGGCATTGGGGACAGATACGCAGTATTTT	TRBV4-1	TRBJ2-3	.	few
CASSQEILAGAPEQFF	TGTGCCAGCAGCCAAGAGATCCTAGCGGGAGCCCCCGAGCAGTTCTTC	TRBV4-2	TRBJ2-1	TRBD2	.
CASSLGLAGGRAYEQYF	TGCGCCAGCAGCCTCGGGTTAGCGGGGGGTCGGGCCTACGAGCAGTACTTC	TRBV5-1	TRBJ2-7	TRBD2	few
CASSRPDRQETQYF	TGTGCCAGCAGCCGCCCGGACAGGCAAGAGACCCAGTACTTC	TRBV5-8	TRBJ2-5	TRBD1	few
CASSLGPGHLTGELFF	TGTGCCAGCAGTTTAGGTCCGGGACATCTTACCGGGGAGCTGTTTTTT	TRBV27	TRBJ2-2	.	.
CASSSGAGANVLTF	TGTGCCAGCAGCTCAGGGGCTGGGGCCAACGTCCTGACTTTC	TRBV11-2	TRBJ2-6	.	.
CASSLNSGGIGEQFF	TGTGCCAGCAGCTTAAACTCCGGGGGGATAGGTGAGCAGTTCTTC	TRBV7-2	TRBJ2-1	TRBD2	.
CANRGTLLSTDTQYF	TGTGCCAACCGAGGGACTCTATTAAGCACAGATACGCAGTATTTT	TRBV18	TRBJ2-3	.	.
CASSSSGGLTGNTIYF	TGTGCCAGCAGCTCTTCGGGGGGGCTAACGGGAAACACCATATATTTT	TRBV5-4	TRBJ1-3	.	.
CAISSSGGSNYEQYF	TGTGCCATCAGTTCGAGCGGGGGGTCCAACTACGAGCAGTACTTC	TRBV10-3	TRBJ2-7	TRBD2	.
CASSDSPPGGVTDTQYF	TGTGCCAGCAGTGACTCGCCTCCGGGAGGTGTCACAGATACGCAGTATTTT	TRBV6-4	TRBJ2-3	TRBD2	.
CAWDRGRVTEAFF	TGTGCCTGGGACAGGGGGCGGGTCACTGAAGCTTTCTTT	TRBV30	TRBJ1-1	TRBD1	.
CASRLTTGVTEAFF	TGTGCCAGCAGACTCACGACAGGGGTTACTGAAGCTTTCTTT	TRBV6-6	TRBJ1-1	TRBD1	.
CASSLGGGGQPQHF	TGTGCCAGCAGCTTGGGTGGTGGAGGTCAGCCCCAGCATTTT	TRBV5-6	TRBJ1-5	.	.
CASSSSPSVAYEQYF	TGTGCCAGCAGCTCCTCTCCTAGCGTGGCCTACGAGCAGTACTTC	TRBV7-2	TRBJ2-7	.	.
CATSRVDRKDEQFF	TGTGCCACCAGCAGAGTCGACAGGAAGGATGAGCAGTTCTTC	TRBV15	TRBJ2-1	.	.
CASSPQRQGEQYF	TGTGCCAGCTCACCGCAAAGACAAGGCGAGCAGTACTTC	TRBV18	TRBJ2-7	.	.
CACTGLAGGLGTDTQYF	TGTGCCTGCACGGGACTAGCGGGGGGACTCGGGACAGATACGCAGTATTTT	TRBV30	TRBJ2-3	TRBD2	.
CASSFRDVADEQYF	TGTGCCAGCAGCTTCCGGGATGTTGCTGACGAGCAGTACTTC	TRBV5-4	TRBJ2-7	.	.
CASSPSGRGDQETQYF	TGCGCCAGCAGTCCCAGCGGGCGAGGGGATCAAGAGACCCAGTACTTC	TRBV5-1	TRBJ2-5	.	.